The 2 T cell receptor beta chains listed next were all sequenced from one sample in a study of CD8+CD57+ T cells in acquired aplastic anemia. Genomic DNA, serving as template, underwent TCR beta VDJ and CDR3 profiling. TCRdb re-analysed the reads in MiXCR, keeping a single row per CDR3 protein. The top ten hold more than 30% of the sample, which has about 160,000 distinct CDR3 sequences, about 50% seen once. Those patients picked for sequencing had displayed CD8+CD57+ cell expansion on flow cytometry. Sequenced input: sorted CD4+, CD8+, or CD8+CD57+ T cells (not recorded which) from PBMCs. These receptors all stem from a human donor with aplastic anemia.

This clonotype showed up many times. This chain joins TRBV6-1 and TRBJ2-1; D ambiguous. V lost 6 bases to trimming and J lost 0 bases, with 12 bases between them. The CDR3 runs 15 residues. Germline loops: CDR1 MNHNS, CDR2 SASEGT. CDR3: CASRVGVVSYNEQFF. The CDR3 DNA reads as TGTGCCAGCAGGGTTGGTGTGGTCTCCTACAATGAGCAGTTCTTC.

This clonotype was detected only a few times. The chain uses TRBV10-1 and TRBJ2-5; D is possibly TRBD2 (5 bases). Germline CDR1 WNHNN, CDR2 SYGVQD (reference sequence). The CDR3 length is 13 residues. V gave up 3 bases and J gave up 5 bases, with 10 bases separating them. The CDR3 protein is CASSDTGIETQYF. The DNA for the CDR3 is TGCGCCAGCAGTGATACGGGAATCGAGACCCAGTACTTC.